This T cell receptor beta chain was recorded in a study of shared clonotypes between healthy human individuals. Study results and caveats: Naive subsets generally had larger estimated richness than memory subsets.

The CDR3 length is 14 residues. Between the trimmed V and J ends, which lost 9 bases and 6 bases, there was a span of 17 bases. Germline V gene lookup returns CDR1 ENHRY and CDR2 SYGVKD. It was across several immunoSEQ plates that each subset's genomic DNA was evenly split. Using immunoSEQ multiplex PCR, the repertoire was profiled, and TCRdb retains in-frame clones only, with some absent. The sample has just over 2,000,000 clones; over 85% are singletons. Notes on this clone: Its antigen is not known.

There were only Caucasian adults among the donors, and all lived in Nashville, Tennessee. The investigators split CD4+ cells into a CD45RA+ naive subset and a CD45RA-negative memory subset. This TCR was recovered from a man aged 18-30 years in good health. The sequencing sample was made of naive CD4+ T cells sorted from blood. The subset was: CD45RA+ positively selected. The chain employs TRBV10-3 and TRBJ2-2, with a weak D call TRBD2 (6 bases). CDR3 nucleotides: TGTGCCATTCGCCCGGAGGGCCGGGCCGGGGAGCTGTTTTTT. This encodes CAIRPEGRAGELFF.